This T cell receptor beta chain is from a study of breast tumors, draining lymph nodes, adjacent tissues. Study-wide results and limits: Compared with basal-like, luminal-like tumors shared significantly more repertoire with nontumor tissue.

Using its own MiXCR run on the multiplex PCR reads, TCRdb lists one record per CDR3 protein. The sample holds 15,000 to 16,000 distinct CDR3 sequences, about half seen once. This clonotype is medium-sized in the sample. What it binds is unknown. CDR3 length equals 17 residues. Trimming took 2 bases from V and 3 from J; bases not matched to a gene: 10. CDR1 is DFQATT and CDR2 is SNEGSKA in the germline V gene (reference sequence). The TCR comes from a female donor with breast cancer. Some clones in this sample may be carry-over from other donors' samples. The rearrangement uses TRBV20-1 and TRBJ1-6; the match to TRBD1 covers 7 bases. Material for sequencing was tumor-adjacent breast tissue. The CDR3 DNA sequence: TGCAGTGCTAGAAGCCTGACAGGGACGGGCTATAATTCACCCCTCCACTTT. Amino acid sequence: CSARSLTGTGYNSPLHF.